This T cell receptor (beta chain) was recorded in a study of CD8+CD57+ T cells in acquired aplastic anemia. In its sample, this clonotype was seen many times. The template used for profiling TCR beta VDJ and CDR3 was genomic DNA. From the reads, TCRdb called clonotypes with MiXCR, one entry per CDR3 protein. The table lists about 95,000 distinct CDR3 sequences, 55% to 80% of them singletons. The CDR3 spans 14 residues. Germline CDR1 is SGHDN and CDR2 is FVKESK. V lost 1 base to trimming and J lost 6 bases; unmatched junction nucleotides: 3. The patients chosen for sequencing had shown expansion of CD8+CD57+ cells (detected by flow cytometry). Patients were untreated when blood was sampled.

This clonotype originated in a human donor with aplastic anemia. Sequenced input: sorted CD4+, CD8+, or CD8+CD57+ T cells (not recorded which) from PBMCs. The chain recombines TRBV14 with TRBJ2-1, with TRBD1 matching over 7 bases. CDR3 in amino acids: CASSQVTGANEQFF. CDR3 bases: TGTGCCAGCAGCCAAGTCACAGGGGCCAATGAGCAGTTCTTC.